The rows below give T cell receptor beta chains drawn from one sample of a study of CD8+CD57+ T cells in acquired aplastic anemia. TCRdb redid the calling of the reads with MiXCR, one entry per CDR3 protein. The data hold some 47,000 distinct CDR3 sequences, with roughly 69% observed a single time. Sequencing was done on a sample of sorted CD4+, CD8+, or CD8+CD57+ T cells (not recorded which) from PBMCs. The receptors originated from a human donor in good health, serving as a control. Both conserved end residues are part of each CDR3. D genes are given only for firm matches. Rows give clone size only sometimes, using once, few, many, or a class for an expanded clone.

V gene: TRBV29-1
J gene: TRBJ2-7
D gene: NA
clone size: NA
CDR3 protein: CSAPGAAHEEQYF
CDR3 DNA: TGCAGCGCTCCAGGGGCGGCACATGAGGAGCAGTACTTC

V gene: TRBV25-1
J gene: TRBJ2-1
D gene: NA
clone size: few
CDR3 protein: CASSEFVGYNEQFF
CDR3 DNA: TGTGCCAGCAGTGAATTCGTCGGCTACAATGAGCAGTTCTTC

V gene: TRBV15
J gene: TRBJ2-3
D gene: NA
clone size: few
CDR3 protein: CATSSGATSTDTQYF
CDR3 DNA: TGTGCCACCAGCAGCGGGGCGACGAGCACAGATACGCAGTATTTT

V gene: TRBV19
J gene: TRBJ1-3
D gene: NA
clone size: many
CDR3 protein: CASTPGDTGAGNTIYF
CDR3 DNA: TGTGCCAGTACCCCTGGGGATACGGGGGCTGGAAACACCATATATTTT

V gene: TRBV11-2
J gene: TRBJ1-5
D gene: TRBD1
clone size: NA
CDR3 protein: CASSLWTGTSNQPQHF
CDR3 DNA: TGTGCCAGCAGCCTGTGGACAGGGACGAGCAATCAGCCCCAGCATTTT

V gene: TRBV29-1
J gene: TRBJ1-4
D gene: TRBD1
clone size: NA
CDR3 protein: CSVGVQGQGAEKLFF
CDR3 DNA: TGCAGCGTTGGTGTACAGGGACAGGGGGCCGAAAAACTGTTTTTT

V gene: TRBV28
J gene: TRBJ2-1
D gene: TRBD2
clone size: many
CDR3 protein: CASSPPSSGSNEQFF
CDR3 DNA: TGTGCCAGCAGCCCCCCCTCTAGCGGGAGCAATGAGCAGTTCTTC

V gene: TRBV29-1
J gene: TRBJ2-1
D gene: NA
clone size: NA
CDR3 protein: CSVARGLNEQFF
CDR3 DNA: TGCAGCGTTGCCAGGGGACTCAATGAGCAGTTCTTC

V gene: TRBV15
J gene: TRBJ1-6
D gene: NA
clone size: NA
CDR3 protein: CATRDSRAINSPLHF
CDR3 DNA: TGTGCCACCAGGGACAGCCGGGCCATTAATTCACCCCTCCACTTT

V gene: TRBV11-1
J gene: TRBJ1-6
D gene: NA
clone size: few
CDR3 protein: CASSQDGTGLGSPLHF
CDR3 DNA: TGTGCCAGCAGTCAAGACGGTACAGGCCTAGGGTCACCCCTCCACTTT

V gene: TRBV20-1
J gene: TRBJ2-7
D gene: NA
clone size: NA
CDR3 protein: CSARATGTYEQYF
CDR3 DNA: TGCAGTGCTAGAGCTACAGGGACCTACGAGCAGTACTTC

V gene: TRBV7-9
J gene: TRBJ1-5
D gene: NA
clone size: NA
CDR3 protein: CASSLEAYQPQHF
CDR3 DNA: TGTGCCAGCAGCTTAGAAGCGTATCAGCCCCAGCATTTT

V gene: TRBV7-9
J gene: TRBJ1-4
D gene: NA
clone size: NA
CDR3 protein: CASSPSGRKDEKLFF
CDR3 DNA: TGTGCCAGCAGCCCCAGCGGACGGAAAGATGAAAAACTGTTTTTT

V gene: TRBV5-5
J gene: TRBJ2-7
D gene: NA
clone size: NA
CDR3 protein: CASSRQSNGDEQYF
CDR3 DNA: TGTGCCAGCAGCCGACAGAGCAATGGGGACGAGCAGTACTTC

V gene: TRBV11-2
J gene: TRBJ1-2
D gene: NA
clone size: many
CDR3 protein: CASSPPVMDSSYGYTF
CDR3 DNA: TGTGCCAGCAGCCCACCCGTAATGGACAGTTCCTATGGCTACACCTTC

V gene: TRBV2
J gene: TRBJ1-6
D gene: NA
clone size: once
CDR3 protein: CASSEAYNSPLHF
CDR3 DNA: TGTGCCAGCAGTGAGGCATATAATTCACCCCTCCACTTT

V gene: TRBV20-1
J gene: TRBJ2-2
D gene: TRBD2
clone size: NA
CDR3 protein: CSARVAGGRTGELFF
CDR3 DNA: TGCAGTGCTAGAGTAGCGGGGGGGAGGACCGGGGAGCTGTTTTTT

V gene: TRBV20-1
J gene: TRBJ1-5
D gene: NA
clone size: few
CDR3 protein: CSASRAVSNQPQHF
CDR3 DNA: TGCAGTGCTAGTAGGGCAGTTAGCAATCAGCCCCAGCATTTT

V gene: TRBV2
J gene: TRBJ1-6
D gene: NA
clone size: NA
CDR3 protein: CASSDQGINSPLHF
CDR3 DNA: TGTGCCAGCAGTGACCAGGGGATTAATTCACCCCTCCACTTT

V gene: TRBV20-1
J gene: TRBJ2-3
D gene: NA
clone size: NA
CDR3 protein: CSAPSPTDTQYF
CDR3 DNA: TGCAGTGCGCCTAGCCCCACAGATACGCAGTATTTT

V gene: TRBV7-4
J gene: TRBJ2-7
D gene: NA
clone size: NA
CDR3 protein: CASSWVSGQRSYEQYF
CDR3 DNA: TGTGCCAGCAGCTGGGTCTCCGGGCAGCGATCCTACGAGCAGTACTTC

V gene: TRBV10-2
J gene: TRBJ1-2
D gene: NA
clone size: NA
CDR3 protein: CATTEFGGYTF
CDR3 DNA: TGTGCCACCACTGAGTTCGGAGGCTACACCTTC

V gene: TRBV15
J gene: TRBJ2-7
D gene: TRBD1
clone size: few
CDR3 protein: CATSRPPGTGVMEQYF
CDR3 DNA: TGTGCCACCAGCAGACCACCCGGGACAGGGGTTATGGAGCAGTACTTC

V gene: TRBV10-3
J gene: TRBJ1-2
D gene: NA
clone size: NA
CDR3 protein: CASAPNNYGYTF
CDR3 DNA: TGTGCCTCGGCGCCCAATAACTATGGCTACACCTTC

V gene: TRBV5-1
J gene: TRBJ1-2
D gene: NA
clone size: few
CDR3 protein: CASSLADRSYGYTF
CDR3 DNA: TGCGCCAGCAGCTTGGCCGACAGGAGCTATGGCTACACCTTC

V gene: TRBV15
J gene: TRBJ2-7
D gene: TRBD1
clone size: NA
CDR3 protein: CATSSRDRGETYEQYF
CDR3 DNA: TGTGCCACCAGCAGCCGGGACAGGGGCGAAACCTACGAGCAGTACTTC

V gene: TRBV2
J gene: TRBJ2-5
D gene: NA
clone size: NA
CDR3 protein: CASSLEAGAHQETQYF
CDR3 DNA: TGCGCCAGCAGCTTGGAGGCGGGGGCTCACCAAGAGACCCAGTACTTC

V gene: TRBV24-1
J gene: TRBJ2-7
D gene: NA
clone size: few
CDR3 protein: CASSPGTGPYEQYF
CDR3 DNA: TGTGCCAGCAGCCCCGGGACCGGGCCCTACGAGCAGTACTTC

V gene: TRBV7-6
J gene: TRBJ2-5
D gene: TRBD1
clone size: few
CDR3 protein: CASSRQGRETQYF
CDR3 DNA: TGTGCTAGCAGCCGACAGGGGAGAGAGACCCAGTACTTC

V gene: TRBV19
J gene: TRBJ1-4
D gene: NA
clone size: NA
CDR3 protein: CASSISSLRATNEKLFF
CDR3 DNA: TGTGCCAGTAGTATTTCATCCTTAAGGGCAACTAATGAAAAACTGTTTTTT

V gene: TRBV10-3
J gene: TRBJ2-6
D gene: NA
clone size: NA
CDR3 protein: CAIRNILSGANVLTF
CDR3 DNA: TGTGCCATCAGGAACATTTTATCTGGGGCCAACGTCCTGACTTTC

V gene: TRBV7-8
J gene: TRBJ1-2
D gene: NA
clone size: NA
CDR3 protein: CASSFRQYYGYTF
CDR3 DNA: TGTGCCAGCAGCTTCCGGCAGTACTATGGCTACACCTTC

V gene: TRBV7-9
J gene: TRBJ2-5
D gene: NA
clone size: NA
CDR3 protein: CASSLQAQETQYF
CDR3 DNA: TGTGCCAGCAGCCTACAGGCTCAAGAGACCCAGTATTTC

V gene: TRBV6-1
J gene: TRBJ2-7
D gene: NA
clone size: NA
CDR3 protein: CASSRTVNSYEQYF
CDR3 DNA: TGTGCCAGCAGTCGGACTGTGAACTCCTACGAGCAGTACTTC

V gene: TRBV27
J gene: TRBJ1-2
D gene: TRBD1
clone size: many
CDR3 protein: CASRLSGDRTSPGTF
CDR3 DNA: TGTGCCAGCAGGTTATCAGGGGACAGGACCTCTCCGGGCACCTTC

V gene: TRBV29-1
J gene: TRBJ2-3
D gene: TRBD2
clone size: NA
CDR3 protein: CSAQTSGRADTQYF
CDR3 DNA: TGCAGCGCCCAAACTAGCGGGAGGGCCGATACGCAGTATTTT

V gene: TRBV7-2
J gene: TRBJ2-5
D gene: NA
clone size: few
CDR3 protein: CASSLGLETQYF
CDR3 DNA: TGTGCCAGCAGCTTAGGGTTAGAGACCCAGTACTTC

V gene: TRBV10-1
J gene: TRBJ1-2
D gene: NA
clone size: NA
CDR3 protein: CASSRPRAEFVYGYTF
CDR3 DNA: TGCGCCAGCAGCCGACCGAGGGCCGAGTTCGTCTATGGCTACACCTTC

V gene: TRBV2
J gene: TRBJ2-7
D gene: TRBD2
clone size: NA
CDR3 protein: CASSEEGGGAYEQYF
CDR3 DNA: TGTGCCAGCAGTGAAGAGGGCGGGGGAGCCTACGAGCAGTACTTC

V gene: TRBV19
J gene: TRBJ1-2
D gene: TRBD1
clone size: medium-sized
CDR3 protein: CASSMMRTGDRDGYTF
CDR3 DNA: TGTGCCAGTAGTATGATGAGGACAGGGGATCGCGATGGCTACACCTTC

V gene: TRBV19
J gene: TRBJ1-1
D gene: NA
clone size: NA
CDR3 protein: CASSAQTGTEAFF
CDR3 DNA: TGTGCCAGCAGCGCCCAGACCGGCACTGAAGCTTTCTTT

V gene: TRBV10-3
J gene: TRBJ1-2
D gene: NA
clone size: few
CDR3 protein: CAIAWGLTPLSDGYTF
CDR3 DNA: TGTGCCATTGCGTGGGGCCTCACCCCCCTATCGGATGGCTACACCTTC

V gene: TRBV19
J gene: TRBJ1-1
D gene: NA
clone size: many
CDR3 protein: CASSIVGRGDTEAFF
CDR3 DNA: TGTGCCAGTAGTATAGTAGGCAGAGGGGACACTGAAGCTTTCTTT